Presented here are 19 T cell receptor beta chains from one specimen sequenced in a study of breast tumors, draining lymph nodes, adjacent tissues. Samples came from axillary lymph nodes draining the breast cancer. TCRdb recomputed calls from the multiplex PCR reads with MiXCR, one row per CDR3 protein. The sample has about 94,000 distinct CDR3 sequences; around 29% are singletons. Material for sequencing was axillary lymph node tissue. The receptors were sampled from a female donor with breast cancer. Some clones in this sample may be carry-over from other donors' samples.

This clonotype was recorded many times. The CDR3: CASSAGTSSDTQYF. CDR3 nucleotide sequence: TGTGCCAGCAGCGCCGGGACTAGCTCAGATACGCAGTATTTT. V usage is TRBV9 and J usage is TRBJ2-3; 9 bases align to TRBD2. Trimming took 3 bases from V and 4 from J; bases not matched to a gene: 3. Germline CDR1 reads SGDLS; CDR2 reads YYNGEE. The CDR3 runs to 14 residues. Filled out from reference TRBV9 and TRBJ2-3, the complete variable domain reads DSGVTQTPKHLITATGQRVTLRCSPRSGDLSVYWYQQSLDQGLQFLIQYYNGEERAKGNILERFSAQQFPDLHSELNLSSLELGDSALYFCASSAGTSSDTQYFGPGTRLTVL.

A note on this clonotype: Being one base from a much bigger clone, this may be a read error. The chain employs TRBV5-1 and TRBJ2-5; weak D call: TRBD2 (5 bases). The CDR3 runs to 14 residues. Per the germline V gene, CDR1 is SGHRS and CDR2 is YFSETQ. The CDR3 loop reads CASSLDTLGETQCF. CDR3 coding DNA: TGCGCCAGCAGCTTAGATACTCTCGGGGAGACCCAGTGCTTC.

V and J are TRBV7-2 and TRBJ1-6; 8 positions match TRBD1. The CDR3 has 13 residues. After removal of 6 bases from V and 7 bases from J, the junction contained 2 bases not matched to a gene. Germline CDR1 SGHTA, CDR2 FQGNSA. As DNA, the CDR3 is TGTGCCAGCAGTCGGGACAGGAATTCACCCCTCCACTTT. Protein sequence: CASSRDRNSPLHF.

Only a few counts were recorded for this clonotype. The V and J genes are TRBV4-2 and TRBJ1-3; D call uncertain. Trimming shortened V by 1 base and J by 2 bases, and 9 bases separated the two germline ends. The CDR3 has 15 amino acids. Germline V gene data show CDR1 as LGHNA and CDR2 as YNFKEQ. The CDR3 DNA is TGTGCCAGCAGCCAAGGGATGGCGGCTGGAAACACCATATATTTT. Encoded protein: CASSQGMAAGNTIYF.

The chain recombines TRBV29-1 with TRBJ1-1; tentatively, D is TRBD1 (5 bases). Trimming took 7 bases from V and 3 from J, leaving 18 bases between them. This CDR3 has 14 amino acids. The germline CDR1 and CDR2 sequences are SQVTM and ANQGSEA. CDR3 bases: TGCAGCGCGACGAGCGGCGGGGCTGACACTGAAGCTTTCTTT. It specifies CSATSGGADTEAFF.

This chain connects TRBV7-2 to TRBJ2-1; 7 bases agree with TRBD2. CDR1 SGHTA and CDR2 FQGNSA come from the germline V gene. V was clipped by 1 base and J by 5 bases; unmatched bases: 8. CDR3 size: 16 residues. The chain's CDR3 is CASSLVASGQDNEQFF. For the CDR3, the DNA is TGTGCCAGCAGCTTAGTCGCTAGCGGCCAAGACAATGAGCAGTTCTTC.

The CDR3 DNA reads TGTGCCAGCAGTTCAACAGCGGGAGGGACCTACGAGCAGTACTTC. Translating it yields CASSSTAGGTYEQYF. This chain connects TRBV28 to TRBJ2-7; 10 bases align to TRBD2. Germline V CDR1 and CDR2: MDHEN, SYDVKM. There are 15 residues in the CDR3. J gave up 2 bases and V 4 bases, and 5 bases lay outside the gene matches.

This clonotype was picked up a small number of times. This chain links TRBV7-2 with TRBJ1-1, with 7 nucleotides matching TRBD1. The CDR3 has 13 residues. V lost 2 bases to trimming and J lost 7 bases; unmatched junction nucleotides: 4. CDR1 and CDR2 from the germline V gene are SGHTA and FQGNSA. The DNA of the CDR3 is TGTGCCAGCAGCTTAAGGGACAGAATTGAAGCTTTCTTT. Translation gives CASSLRDRIEAFF.

In its sample, this clonotype was seen many times. The chain uses TRBV7-9 and TRBJ2-1; D not resolved. The germline V gene encodes CDR1 SEHNR and CDR2 FQNEAQ (reference sequence). The CDR3 totals 16 residues. Between the trimmed V and J ends, which lost 4 bases and 2 bases, there was a span of 15 bases. CDR3 DNA: TGTGCCAGCAGCTCAGCCCTAAGTTCCACCTACAATGAGCAGTTCTTC. Its protein is CASSSALSSTYNEQFF. The full variable domain, with the rest looked up from reference TRBV7-9 and TRBJ2-1, is DTGVSQNPRHKITKRGQNVTFRCDPISEHNRLYWYRQTLGQGPEFLTYFQNEAQLEKSRLLSDRFSAERPKGSFSTLEIQRTEQGDSAMYLCASSSALSSTYNEQFFGPGTRLTVL.

This clonotype was counted at least ten times. The rearrangement uses TRBV7-2 and TRBJ1-3; D is possibly TRBD1 (5 bases). The CDR3 is 16 amino acids. V dropped 5 bases and J dropped 0 bases, with 14 bases sitting between them. CDR1 is SGHTA and CDR2 is FQGNSA in the germline V gene. For the CDR3, the DNA is TGTGCCAGCAGCCCGCCTGACAGTTACTCTGGAAACACCATATATTTT. Translated, it gives CASSPPDSYSGNTIYF. Variable domain in full (rest from reference TRBV7-2 and TRBJ1-3): GAGVSQSPSNKVTEKGKDVELRCDPISGHTALYWYRQSLGQGLEFLIYFQGNSAPDKSGLPSDRFSAERTGGSVSTLTIQRTQQEDSAVYLCASSPPDSYSGNTIYFGEGSWLTVV.

This clonotype was counted ten times or more. This chain connects TRBV20-1 to TRBJ2-1, with D hard to call. Germline V gene lookup returns CDR1 DFQATT and CDR2 SNEGSKA (reference sequence). V shed 3 bases and J shed 4 bases, with 10 bases lying between them. The CDR3 is made up of 13 amino acids. CDR3 loop: CSASHSSYNEQFF. CDR3 in DNA: TGCAGTGCTAGTCACTCCAGTTACAATGAGCAGTTCTTC.

V and J are TRBV2 and TRBJ1-5; TRBD1 matches 9 bases. CDR1 and CDR2 from the germline V gene are SNHLY and FYNNEI. Trimming removed 7 bases from V and 2 bases from J; junction bases left unmatched: 15. This CDR3 has 18 residues. The CDR3 DNA reads TGTGCCAGCAAAAAGACTACAGGGGGCGGGGGTGGCAATCAGCCCCAGCATTTT. It is translated as CASKKTTGGGGGNQPQHF.

At least ten counts were recorded for this clonotype. The V and J genes are TRBV4-3 and TRBJ2-1, with D unclear. V lost 0 bases to trimming and J lost 5 bases, with 8 bases between them. This CDR3 has 14 residues. Germline values: CDR1 LGHNA, CDR2 YSLEER. CDR3 in DNA: TGCGCCAGCAGCCAAGAGCGCAGAAACAATGAGCAGTTCTTC. It encodes CASSQERRNNEQFF.

CDR3 loop: CASSPDGRSSYEQYF. CDR3 sequence (DNA): TGTGCCAGCAGCCCCGATGGCAGAAGCTCCTACGAGCAGTACTTC. The chain employs TRBV9 and TRBJ2-7; no clear D gene. This CDR3 contains 15 residues. Trimming cost V 4 bases and J 0 bases, with 14 bases left between them. Per the germline V gene, CDR1 is SGDLS and CDR2 is YYNGEE.

In its sample, this clonotype was seen many times. The rearrangement uses TRBV5-5 and TRBJ2-2; D is ambiguous. Germline CDR1 SGHKS, CDR2 YYEKEE (reference sequence). This CDR3 region has 16 residues. Trimming removed 3 bases at V and 6 bases at J, with 18 bases between. CDR3 sequence reads: CASSSPSVGRAGELFF. DNA for the CDR3: TGTGCCAGCAGCTCCCCCTCAGTGGGCCGGGCCGGGGAGCTGTTTTTT.

This chain joins TRBV10-3 and TRBJ2-7; 7 bases match TRBD2. This CDR3 has 17 residues. Trimming at V came to 5 bases and at J to 5 bases, leaving 18 bases not matched to a gene. Germline assignment: CDR1 ENHRY and CDR2 SYGVKD. CDR3 in amino acids: CAISPSVAGVHPHEQYF. The CDR3 DNA is TGTGCCATCAGTCCCTCGGTGGCGGGAGTACATCCCCACGAGCAGTACTTC.

V gene TRBV6-5 combines with J gene TRBJ1-1; maybe TRBD1 (5 bases). The CDR3 is 13 residues long. V was trimmed by 4 bases and J by 3 bases, leaving 9 bases between them. Germline lookup yields CDR1 MNHEY and CDR2 SVGAGI. This CDR3 reads CASSSDSDTEAFF. DNA for the CDR3: TGTGCCAGCAGTTCCGACAGTGACACTGAAGCTTTCTTT.

This clonotype was found many times. J is TRBJ2-1 and V is TRBV18, with D possibly matching TRBD1 (6 bases). V lost 3 bases, J lost 8 bases, and 20 bases lay in between. Germline CDR1 reads KGHSH; CDR2 reads LQKENI. The CDR3 consists of 16 residues. For the CDR3, the DNA is TGTGCCAGCTCACCGCACCTCTGGGGGCCGACTGATGAGCAGTTCTTC. This sequence encodes CASSPHLWGPTDEQFF.

This clonotype was seen a handful of times. The V gene is TRBV6-2 or TRBV6-3, the J gene TRBJ1-5; tentative D call: TRBD1 (5 bases). CDR1 and CDR2 (germline): MNHEY, SVGEGT. The CDR3 has 15 amino acids. V was trimmed by 6 bases and J by 4 bases, leaving 16 bases between them. CDR3 region: CASRPGGDLNQPQHF. DNA for the CDR3: TGTGCCAGCAGACCGGGGGGGGATTTAAATCAGCCCCAGCATTTT.